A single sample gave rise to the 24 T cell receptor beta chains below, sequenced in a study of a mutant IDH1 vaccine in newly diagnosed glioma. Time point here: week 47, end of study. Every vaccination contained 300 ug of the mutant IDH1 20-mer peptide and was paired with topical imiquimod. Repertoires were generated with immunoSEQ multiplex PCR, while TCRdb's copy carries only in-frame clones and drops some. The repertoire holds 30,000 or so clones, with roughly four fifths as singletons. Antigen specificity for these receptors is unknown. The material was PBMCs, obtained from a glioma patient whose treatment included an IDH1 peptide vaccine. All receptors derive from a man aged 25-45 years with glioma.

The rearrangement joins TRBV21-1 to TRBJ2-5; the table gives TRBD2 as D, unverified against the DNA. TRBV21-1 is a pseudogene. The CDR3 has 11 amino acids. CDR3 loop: CASNAGLAGYF. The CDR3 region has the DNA TGTGCCAGCAACGCGGGACTAGCGGGATACTTC.

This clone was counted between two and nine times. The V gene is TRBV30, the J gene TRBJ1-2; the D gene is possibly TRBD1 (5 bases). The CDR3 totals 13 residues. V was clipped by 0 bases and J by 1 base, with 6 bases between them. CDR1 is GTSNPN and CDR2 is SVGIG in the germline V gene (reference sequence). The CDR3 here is CAWSVDSNYGYTF. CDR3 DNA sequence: TGTGCCTGGAGTGTAGACAGTAACTATGGCTACACCTTC.

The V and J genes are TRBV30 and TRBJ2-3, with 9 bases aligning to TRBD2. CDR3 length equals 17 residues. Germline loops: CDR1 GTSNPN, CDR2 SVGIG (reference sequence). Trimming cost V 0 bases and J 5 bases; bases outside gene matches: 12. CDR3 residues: CAWSVAWGGGRGDTQYF. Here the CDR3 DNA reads TGTGCCTGGAGTGTTGCTTGGGGCGGCGGGAGGGGAGATACGCAGTATTTT.

The CDR3 bases are TGCACCAGCAGCCAAGATTTAGAGGCACACAATGAGCAGTTCTTC. This translates into CTSSQDLEAHNEQFF. The chain links TRBV1 to TRBJ2-1; no check of the table's D call, TRBD2, against the DNA was made. TRBV1 is designated a pseudogene. This CDR3 has 15 residues.

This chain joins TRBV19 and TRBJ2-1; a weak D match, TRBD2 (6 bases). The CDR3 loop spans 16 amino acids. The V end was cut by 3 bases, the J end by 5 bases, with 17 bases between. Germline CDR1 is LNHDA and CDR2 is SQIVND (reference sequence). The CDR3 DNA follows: TGTGCCAGTAGTATCACCCCGATAGCGGCAGACAATGAGCAGTTCTTC. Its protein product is CASSITPIAADNEQFF.

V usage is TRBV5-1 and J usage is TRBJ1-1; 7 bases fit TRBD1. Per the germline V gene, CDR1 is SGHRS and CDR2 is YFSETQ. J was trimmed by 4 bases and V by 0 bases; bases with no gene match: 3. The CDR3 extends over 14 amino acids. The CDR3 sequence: CASSLARDSTEAFF. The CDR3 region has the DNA TGCGCCAGCAGCTTGGCGAGGGACAGCACTGAAGCTTTCTTT.

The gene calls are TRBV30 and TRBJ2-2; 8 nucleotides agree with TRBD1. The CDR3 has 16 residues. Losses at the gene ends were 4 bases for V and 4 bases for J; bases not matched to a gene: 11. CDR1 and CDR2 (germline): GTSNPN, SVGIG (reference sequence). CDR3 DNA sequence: TGTGCCTGGATCCAAGAGGGGACAGGTTTCACCGGGGAGCTGTTTTTT. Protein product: CAWIQEGTGFTGELFF.

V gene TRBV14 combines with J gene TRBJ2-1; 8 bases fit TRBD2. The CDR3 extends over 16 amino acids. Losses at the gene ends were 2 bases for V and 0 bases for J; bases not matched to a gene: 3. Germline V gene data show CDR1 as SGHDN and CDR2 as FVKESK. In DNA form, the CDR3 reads TGTGCCAGCAGCCAACGGGAGGGGTTCTCCTACAATGAGCAGTTCTTC. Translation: CASSQREGFSYNEQFF.

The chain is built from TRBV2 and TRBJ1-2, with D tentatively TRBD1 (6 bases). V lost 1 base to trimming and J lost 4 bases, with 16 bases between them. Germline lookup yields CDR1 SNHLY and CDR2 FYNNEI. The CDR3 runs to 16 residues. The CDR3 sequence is CASSEGRGAESYGYTF. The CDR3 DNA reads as TGTGCCAGCAGTGAAGGCCGGGGGGCGGAAAGCTATGGCTACACCTTC.

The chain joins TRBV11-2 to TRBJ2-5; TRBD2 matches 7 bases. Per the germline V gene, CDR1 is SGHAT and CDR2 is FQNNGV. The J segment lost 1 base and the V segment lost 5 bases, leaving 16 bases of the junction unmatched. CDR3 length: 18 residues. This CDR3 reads CASSQKASASGAQETQYF. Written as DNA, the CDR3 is TGTGCCAGCAGCCAAAAGGCGTCGGCGAGCGGGGCCCAAGAGACCCAGTACTTC.

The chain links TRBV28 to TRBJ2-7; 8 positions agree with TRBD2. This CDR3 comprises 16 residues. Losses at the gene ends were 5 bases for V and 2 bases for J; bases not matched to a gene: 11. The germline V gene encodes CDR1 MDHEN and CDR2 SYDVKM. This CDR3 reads CASSGPGAGGTYEQYF. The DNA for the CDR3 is TGTGCCAGCAGTGGCCCCGGGGCGGGGGGTACCTACGAGCAGTACTTC. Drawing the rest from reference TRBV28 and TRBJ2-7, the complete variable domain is DVKVTQSSRYLVKRTGEKVFLECVQDMDHENMFWYRQDPGLGLRLIYFSYDVKMKEKGDIPEGYSVSREKKERFSLILESASTNQTSMYLCASSGPGAGGTYEQYFGPGTRLTVT.

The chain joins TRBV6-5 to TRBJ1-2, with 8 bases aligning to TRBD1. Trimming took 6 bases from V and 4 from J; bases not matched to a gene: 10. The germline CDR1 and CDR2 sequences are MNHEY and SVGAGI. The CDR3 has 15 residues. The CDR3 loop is CASSPPTGVIYGYTF. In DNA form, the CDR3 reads TGTGCCAGCAGCCCCCCGACAGGGGTTATCTATGGCTACACCTTC.

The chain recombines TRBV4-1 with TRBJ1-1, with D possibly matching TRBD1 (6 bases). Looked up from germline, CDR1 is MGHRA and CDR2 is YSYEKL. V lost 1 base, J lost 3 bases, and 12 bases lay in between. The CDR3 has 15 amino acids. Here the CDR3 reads CASSQGSDRYTEAFF. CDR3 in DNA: TGCGCCAGCAGCCAAGGCTCGGACAGATACACTGAAGCTTTCTTT.

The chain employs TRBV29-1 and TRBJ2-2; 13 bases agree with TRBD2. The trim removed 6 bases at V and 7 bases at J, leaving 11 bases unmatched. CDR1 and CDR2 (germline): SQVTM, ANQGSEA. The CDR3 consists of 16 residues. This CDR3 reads CSVGPGTSGNVGELFF. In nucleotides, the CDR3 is TGCAGCGTGGGACCCGGGACTAGCGGGAATGTCGGGGAGCTGTTTTTT.

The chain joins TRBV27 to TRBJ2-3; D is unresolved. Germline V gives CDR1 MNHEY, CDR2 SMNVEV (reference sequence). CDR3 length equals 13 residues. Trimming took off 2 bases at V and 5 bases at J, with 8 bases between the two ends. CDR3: CASSLGIRDTQYF. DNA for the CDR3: TGTGCCAGCAGTTTAGGGATCCGAGATACGCAGTATTTT.

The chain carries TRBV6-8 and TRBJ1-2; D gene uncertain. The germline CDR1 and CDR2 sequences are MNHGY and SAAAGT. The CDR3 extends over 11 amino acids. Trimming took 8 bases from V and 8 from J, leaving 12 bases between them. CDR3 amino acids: CASWSVSGYTF. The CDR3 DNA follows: TGTGCCAGCTGGTCGGTTTCAGGCTACACCTTC.

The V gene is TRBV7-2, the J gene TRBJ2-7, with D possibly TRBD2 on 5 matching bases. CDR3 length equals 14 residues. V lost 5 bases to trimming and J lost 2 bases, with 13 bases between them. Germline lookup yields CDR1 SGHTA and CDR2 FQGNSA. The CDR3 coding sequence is TGTGCCAGCAGCGGGCGGGCAGGCACCTACGAGCAGTACTTC. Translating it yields CASSGRAGTYEQYF.

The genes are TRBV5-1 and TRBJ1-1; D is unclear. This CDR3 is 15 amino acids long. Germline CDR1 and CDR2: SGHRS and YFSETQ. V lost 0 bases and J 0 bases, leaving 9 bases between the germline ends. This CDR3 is CASSLAGVLNTEAFF. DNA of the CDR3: TGCGCCAGCAGCTTGGCCGGGGTATTGAACACTGAAGCTTTCTTT.

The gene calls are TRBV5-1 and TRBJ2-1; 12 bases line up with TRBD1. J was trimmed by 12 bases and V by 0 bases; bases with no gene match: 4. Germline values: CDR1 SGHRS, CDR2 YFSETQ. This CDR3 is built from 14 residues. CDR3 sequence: CASSLGGQGALQFF. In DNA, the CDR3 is TGCGCCAGCAGCTTGGGGGGACAGGGGGCTTTGCAGTTCTTC.

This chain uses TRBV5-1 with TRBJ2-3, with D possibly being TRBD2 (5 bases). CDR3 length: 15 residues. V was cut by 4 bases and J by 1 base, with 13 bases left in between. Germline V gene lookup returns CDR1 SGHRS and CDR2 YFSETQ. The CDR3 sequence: CASSTKGVGTDTQYF. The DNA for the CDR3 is TGCGCCAGCAGCACAAAGGGAGTGGGCACAGATACGCAGTATTTT.

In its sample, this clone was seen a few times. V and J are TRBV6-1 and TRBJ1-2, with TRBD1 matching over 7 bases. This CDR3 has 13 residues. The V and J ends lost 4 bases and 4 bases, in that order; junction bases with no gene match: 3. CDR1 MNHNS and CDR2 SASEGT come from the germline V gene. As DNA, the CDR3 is TGTGCCAGCAGTGCGTCAGGGGGCTATGGCTACACCTTC. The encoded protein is CASSASGGYGYTF.

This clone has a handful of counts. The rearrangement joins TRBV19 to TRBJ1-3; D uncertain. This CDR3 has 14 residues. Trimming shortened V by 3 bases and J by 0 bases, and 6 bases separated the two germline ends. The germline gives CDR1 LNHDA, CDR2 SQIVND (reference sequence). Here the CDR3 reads CASSIRGSGNTIYF. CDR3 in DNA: TGTGCCAGTAGTATCCGCGGCTCTGGAAACACCATATATTTT.

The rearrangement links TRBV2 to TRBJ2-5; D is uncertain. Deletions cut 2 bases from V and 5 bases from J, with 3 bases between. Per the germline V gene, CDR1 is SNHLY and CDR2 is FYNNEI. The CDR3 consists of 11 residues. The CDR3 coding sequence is TGTGCCAGCAGTGAACTGGAGACCCAGTACTTC. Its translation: CASSELETQYF.

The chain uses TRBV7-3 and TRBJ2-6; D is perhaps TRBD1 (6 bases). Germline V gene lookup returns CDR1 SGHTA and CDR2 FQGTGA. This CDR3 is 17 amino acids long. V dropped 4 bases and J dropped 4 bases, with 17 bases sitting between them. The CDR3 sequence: CASSSTGSGEGANVLTF. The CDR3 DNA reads TGTGCCAGCAGCTCGACAGGCTCCGGCGAGGGGGCCAACGTCCTGACTTTC.